The sample holds one count of the clone carrying this T cell receptor (beta chain). The target antigen is unknown. Primers for the PCR totalled 60 Vbeta and 13 Jbeta. Sequencing was performed with immunoSEQ multiplex PCR; in TCRdb, only in-frame clones are kept and a portion is missing. The sample has around 150,000 clones; roughly 80% are singletons. This specimen comes from a study of cytomegalovirus exposure and HLA in healthy donors. Study observations and caveats: In a later analysis, at a false discovery rate of 0.05, under 20,000 TCR beta sequences were associated with HLA alleles.

This donor's file did not include a recorded CMV serostatus. The CDR3 runs 14 residues. The junction had 0 bases not matched to a gene; V was cut back by 5 bases and J by 1 base. Germline CDR1 and CDR2: LNHDA and SQIVND (reference sequence). The V gene is TRBV19, the J gene TRBJ2-5; 11 bases match TRBD1. Sequencing used PBMCs. This TCR derives from a human donor in good health. The CDR3 nucleotides are TGTGCCAGTAGTGGGACAGGGGGCCAAGAGACCCAGTACTTC. The encoded protein is CASSGTGGQETQYF. Complete variable domain (other parts from reference TRBV19 and TRBJ2-5): DGGITQSPKYLFRKEGQNVTLSCEQNLNHDAMYWYRQDPGQGLRLIYYSQIVNDFQKGDIAEGYSVSREKKESFPLTVTSAQKNPTAFYLCASSGTGGQETQYFGPGTRLLVL.